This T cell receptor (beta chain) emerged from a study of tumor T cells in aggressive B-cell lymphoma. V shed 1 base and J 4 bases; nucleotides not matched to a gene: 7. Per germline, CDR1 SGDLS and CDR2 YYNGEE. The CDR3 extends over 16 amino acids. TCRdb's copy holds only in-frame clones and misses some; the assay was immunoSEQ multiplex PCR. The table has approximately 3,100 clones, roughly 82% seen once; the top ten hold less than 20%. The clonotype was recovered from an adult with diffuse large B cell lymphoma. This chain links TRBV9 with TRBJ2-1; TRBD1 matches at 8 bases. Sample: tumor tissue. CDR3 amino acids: CASSVLPQGAYNEQFF. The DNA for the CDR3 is TGTGCCAGCAGCGTACTACCCCAGGGGGCTTACAATGAGCAGTTCTTC.